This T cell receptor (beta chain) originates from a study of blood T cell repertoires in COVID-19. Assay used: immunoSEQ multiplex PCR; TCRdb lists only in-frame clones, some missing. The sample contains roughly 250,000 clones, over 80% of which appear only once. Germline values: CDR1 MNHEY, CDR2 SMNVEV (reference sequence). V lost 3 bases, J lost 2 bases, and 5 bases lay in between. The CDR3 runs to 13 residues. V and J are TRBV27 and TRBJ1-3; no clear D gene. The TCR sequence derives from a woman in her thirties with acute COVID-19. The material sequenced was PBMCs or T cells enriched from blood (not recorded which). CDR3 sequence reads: CASSFTAGNTIYF. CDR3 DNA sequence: TGTGCCAGCAGTTTTACGGCTGGAAACACCATATATTTT.